The 22 T cell receptor beta chains in this list originate from one sample, sequenced in a study of blood T cells in healthy people across ages. Then a second PCR, running roughly 6 to 12 cycles, was carried out with a sample-barcoded 5' primer and a J-beta primer mix. TCRdb reanalysed the 5' RACE reads using MiXCR and keeps one entry per CDR3 protein. The sample holds around 1,600,000 distinct CDR3 sequences, 42% seen once. The sequenced material came from blood. The receptors shown here come from a woman under 30 in good health.

In this sample, this clonotype turned up many times. The gene calls are TRBV4-3 and TRBJ1-3; TRBD1 is a possible D gene (5 bases). This CDR3 is 17 amino acids long. The V end lost 5 bases, the J end lost 2 bases, and 19 bases lay between the germline ends. Per germline, CDR1 LGHNA and CDR2 YSLEER. CDR3 region: CASSARWGGRPGNTIYF. The CDR3 nucleotides read TGCGCCAGCAGCGCCCGATGGGGGGGTCGTCCTGGAAACACCATATATTTT.

This chain joins TRBV7-9 and TRBJ2-3, with 7 bases matching TRBD2. Germline-derived CDR1 and CDR2 are SEHNR and FQNEAQ (reference sequence). The CDR3 is made up of 16 amino acids. The ends lost 4 bases at V and 4 bases at J; junction bases unmatched: 11. The CDR3 nucleotides are TGTGCCAGCAGCTACCCCGGGGCGGGGGTTTCAGATACGCAGTATTTT. Translation gives CASSYPGAGVSDTQYF.

J is TRBJ2-7 and V is TRBV2; 13 bases map to TRBD2. V gave up 5 bases and J gave up 0 bases; unmatched junction bases: 4. CDR3 length: 16 residues. Looked up from germline, CDR1 is SNHLY and CDR2 is FYNNEI. CDR3 bases: TGTGCCAGCAGTAAGACTAGCGGGAGGTTCTCCTACGAGCAGTACTTC. Residues: CASSKTSGRFSYEQYF. Based on the CDR3 plus reference TRBV2 and TRBJ2-7, the full variable domain is EPEVTQTPSHQVTQMGQEVILRCVPISNHLYFYWYRQILGQKVEFLVSFYNNEISEKSEIFDDQFSVERPDGSNFTLKIRSTKLEDSAMYFCASSKTSGRFSYEQYFGPGTRLTVT.

This clonotype was recorded only once. The V call is TRBV11-2, the J call TRBJ1-6; the match to TRBD1 covers 7 bases. J gave up 3 bases and V 1 base, and 12 bases lay outside the gene matches. Germline V lookup: CDR1 SGHAT, CDR2 FQNNGV. This CDR3 comprises 19 residues. The CDR3 here is CASSLVQGVFGLYNSPLHF. CDR3 nucleotides: TGTGCCAGCAGCTTAGTCCAGGGGGTTTTCGGGCTCTATAATTCACCCCTCCACTTT.

The genes are TRBV7-2 and TRBJ2-5; TRBD1 aligns across 11 bases. Trimming cost V 2 bases and J 4 bases; bases outside gene matches: 6. The germline V gene has CDR1 SGHTA and CDR2 FQGNSA. The CDR3 loop spans 16 amino acids. CDR3 amino acids: CASSLKDRGRLETQYF. CDR3 bases: TGTGCCAGCAGCTTAAAGGACAGGGGGCGATTAGAGACCCAGTACTTC.

The rearrangement uses TRBV20-1 and TRBJ2-3; D remains ambiguous. The CDR3 has 12 residues. Germline CDR1 and CDR2: DFQATT and SNEGSKA (reference sequence). Trimming removed 3 bases from V and 4 bases from J, with 8 bases in between. The CDR3, as DNA: TGCAGTGCTAGTTCCAGCCCAGATACGCAGTATTTT. Encoded protein: CSASSSPDTQYF.

This clonotype has a handful of counts. This chain links TRBV9 with TRBJ1-1; no definite D call. CDR3 length equals 13 residues. Germline values: CDR1 SGDLS, CDR2 YYNGEE. V was trimmed by 3 bases and J by 7 bases, leaving 13 bases between them. The CDR3 is CASSAPGSGEAFF. The CDR3 DNA reads as TGTGCCAGCAGCGCGCCGGGATCTGGTGAAGCTTTCTTT. Full variable domain (rest looked up from reference TRBV9 and TRBJ1-1): DSGVTQTPKHLITATGQRVTLRCSPRSGDLSVYWYQQSLDQGLQFLIQYYNGEERAKGNILERFSAQQFPDLHSELNLSSLELGDSALYFCASSAPGSGEAFFGQGTRLTVV.

The chain carries TRBV7-9 and TRBJ1-2; 8 positions match TRBD1. The trim removed 5 bases at V and 10 bases at J, leaving 6 bases unmatched. The CDR3 is 12 amino acids. The germline CDR1 and CDR2 sequences are SEHNR and FQNEAQ (reference sequence). Here the CDR3 reads CASSADRGDYTF. The CDR3 DNA is TGTGCCAGCAGCGCCGACAGGGGTGACTACACCTTC. The entire variable domain, with the rest obtained from reference TRBV7-9 and TRBJ1-2, is as follows: DTGVSQNPRHKITKRGQNVTFRCDPISEHNRLYWYRQTLGQGPEFLTYFQNEAQLEKSRLLSDRFSAERPKGSFSTLEIQRTEQGDSAMYLCASSADRGDYTFGSGTRLTVV.

In this sample, this clonotype turned up a few times. V gene TRBV4-3 combines with J gene TRBJ2-7, with D maybe TRBD1 (7 bases). The CDR3 consists of 16 residues. V lost 3 bases and J lost 5, with 20 bases in between. CDR1 LGHNA and CDR2 YSLEER come from the germline V gene. CDR3 bases: TGCGCCAGCAGCCAGGCAACAACCAGGGGGAGGAACGAGCAGTACTTC. This encodes CASSQATTRGRNEQYF.

CDR3 in DNA: TGTGCCAGCAGTTTAATATTTCAGCCCCAGCATTTT. It encodes CASSLIFQPQHF. The chain uses TRBV28 and TRBJ1-5; D unresolved. Germline CDR1 MDHEN, CDR2 SYDVKM. The CDR3 consists of 12 residues. V shed 2 bases and J shed 6 bases, with 5 bases lying between them.

This clonotype was observed a handful of times. The chain links TRBV4-3 to TRBJ2-1, with D perhaps matching TRBD1 or TRBD2 (5 bases each). The CDR3 has 16 residues. Germline V CDR1 and CDR2: LGHNA, YSLEER. V lost 3 bases to trimming and J lost 6 bases, with 18 bases between them. DNA of the CDR3: TGCGCCAGCAGCCAGGATGACCCCAGGGACCCCAATGAGCAGTTCTTC. This gives the protein CASSQDDPRDPNEQFF.

In this sample, this clonotype turned up many times. In nucleotides, the CDR3 is TGTGCCAGCAGTTTAAGGCAGAGCTCCTACAATGAGCAGTTCTTC. It specifies CASSLRQSSYNEQFF. The chain links TRBV28 to TRBJ2-1; no firm D call. The CDR3 is 15 residues long. V was shortened by 2 bases and J by 0 bases, with 8 bases between the two germline ends. CDR1 and CDR2 (germline): MDHEN, SYDVKM.

About this clonotype: A much larger clone differs by one base, so this may be a read error. The chain's CDR3 is CAISGTSGGANEQFF. For the CDR3, the DNA is TGTGCCATCAGTGGGACTAGCGGGGGGGCCAATGAGCAGTTCTTC. The rearrangement joins TRBV10-3 to TRBJ2-1, with 15 nucleotides matching TRBD2. V trimming: 4 bases; J trimming: 6 bases; junction bases outside the gene matches: 1. The CDR3 sequence is 15 residues long. Germline lookup yields CDR1 ENHRY and CDR2 SYGVKD.

This chain uses TRBV29-1 with TRBJ1-2; D not certain. CDR3 size: 11 residues. Germline V CDR1 and CDR2: SQVTM, ANQGSEA. V gave up 6 bases and J gave up 6 bases, with 11 bases separating them. CDR3 sequence (DNA): TGCAGCGTCCGACACGAACATGGCTACACCTTC. Translated: CSVRHEHGYTF. Full variable domain (remainder filled in from reference TRBV29-1 and TRBJ1-2): SAVISQKPSRDICQRGTSLTIQCQVDSQVTMMFWYRQQPGQSLTLIATANQGSEATYESGFVIDKFPISRPNLTFSTLTVSNMSPEDSSIYLCSVRHEHGYTFGSGTRLTVV.

This clonotype showed up just a few times. The chain links TRBV7-9 to TRBJ2-1, with 9 bases that match TRBD1. With 6 bases clipped from V and 5 bases from J, the junction kept 11 bases outside the gene matches. The CDR3 covers 16 residues. CDR1 and CDR2 from the germline V gene are SEHNR and FQNEAQ (reference sequence). The CDR3 DNA sequence: TGTGCCAGCAGAGATCTCCGGGACAGGGCAGACAATGAGCAGTTCTTC. Translation: CASRDLRDRADNEQFF.

V usage is TRBV4-1 and J usage is TRBJ2-3; 7 nucleotides match TRBD2. V was pared by 10 bases and J by 4 bases, with 11 bases of the junction left unmatched. The CDR3 totals 14 residues. Per the germline V gene, CDR1 is MGHRA and CDR2 is YSYEKL. This CDR3 is CATGWRGTSDTQYF. CDR3 nucleotide sequence: TGCGCCACCGGCTGGCGGGGGACCTCAGATACGCAGTATTTT.

The CDR3 reads CASSPQPGQGYTF. In nucleotides, the CDR3 is TGTGCCAGCAGTCCCCAACCGGGACAGGGTTACACCTTC. The rearrangement links TRBV27 to TRBJ1-2; 9 bases are a match to TRBD1. Germline loops: CDR1 MNHEY, CDR2 SMNVEV (reference sequence). This CDR3 is built from 13 residues. V lost 5 bases, J lost 11 bases, and 9 bases stayed unmatched.

This clonotype appeared a few times. The CDR3 reads CASSEDRGQDTQYF. CDR3 DNA sequence: TGTGCCAGCAGCGAGGACAGGGGGCAAGATACGCAGTATTTT. The chain recombines TRBV7-2 with TRBJ2-3, with 11 bases that match TRBD1. V trimming: 5 bases; J trimming: 5 bases; junction bases outside the gene matches: 3. The CDR3 is made up of 14 amino acids. Germline values: CDR1 SGHTA, CDR2 FQGNSA.

This clonotype was detected a few times. The rearrangement links TRBV7-9 to TRBJ2-5; the D is unclear. The germline V gene has CDR1 SEHNR and CDR2 FQNEAQ (reference sequence). Deletions cut 1 base from V and 1 base from J, with 7 bases between. The CDR3 sequence is 14 residues long. CDR3 sequence reads: CASSLVQPQETQYF. The DNA of the CDR3 is TGTGCCAGCAGCTTAGTTCAACCCCAAGAGACCCAGTACTTC.

This chain joins TRBV10-3 and TRBJ2-1, with 10 nucleotides matching TRBD2. CDR3 length: 13 residues. The trim removed 8 bases at V and 5 bases at J, leaving 3 bases unmatched. In germline, CDR1 is ENHRY, CDR2 SYGVKD. The DNA of the CDR3 is TGTGCCATCTCTAGCGGGGGCCACAATGAGCAGTTCTTC. Translating it yields CAISSGGHNEQFF.

This rearrangement joins TRBV3-1 to TRBJ2-7, with TRBD1 matching over 9 bases. CDR3 size: 14 residues. Trimming at V came to 5 bases and at J to 5 bases, leaving 7 bases not matched to a gene. The germline CDR1 and CDR2 sequences are LGHDT and YNNKEL (reference sequence). Here the CDR3 DNA reads TGTGCCAGCAGCTTCCAGGACAGGGGTGACGAGCAGTACTTC. Translated, it gives CASSFQDRGDEQYF.

The chain is built from TRBV6-6 and TRBJ2-7, with a weak D call TRBD2 (7 bases). The germline CDR1 and CDR2 sequences are MNHNY and SVGAGI (reference sequence). The CDR3 contains 15 residues. V was cut by 7 bases and J by 3 bases, with 19 bases left in between. CDR3 protein: CASTNRASGVYEQYF. CDR3 bases: TGTGCCAGCACCAACAGGGCTAGCGGAGTCTACGAGCAGTACTTC.